This TCR beta chain is from a study of blood T cell repertoires in COVID-19. The wider study: Samples of COVID-19 (acute and convalescent) were obtained from the United States, Italy and Spain. T cells, B-cell-depleted T cells, or PBMCs supplied cDNA or gDNA.

Clones were sequenced by immunoSEQ multiplex PCR, and TCRdb holds only the in-frame ones, with some missing. In the table there are 250,000 or so clones, 86% of which are singletons. This CDR3 region has 15 residues. V lost 6 bases, J lost 5 bases, and 17 bases lay in between. Germline lookup yields CDR1 LNHNV and CDR2 YYDKDF (reference sequence). The clonotype comes from a man in his forties with active or convalescent COVID-19. Sequencing was carried out using peripheral blood. The chain is built from TRBV15 and TRBJ2-1, with a weak D call TRBD1 (6 bases). The CDR3 spells CATRTLQGADNEQFF. CDR3 nucleotide sequence: TGTGCCACCAGGACCCTACAGGGTGCGGACAATGAGCAGTTCTTC.